These 20 T cell receptor beta chains were sequenced from one sample in a study of blood T cell repertoires in COVID-19. Data came from immunoSEQ multiplex PCR; TCRdb stores just in-frame clones and leaves some out. The sample shows around 390,000 clones, 80% to 90% of them seen only once. Material: PBMCs or T cells enriched from blood (not recorded which). The source is a woman aged 45-59 years who had recovered from COVID-19.

The table lists this clone with a count of one. This sequence joins TRBV5-4 and TRBJ1-2; 8 bases fit TRBD1. CDR3 length: 15 residues. Germline CDR1 SGHNT, CDR2 YYREEE (reference sequence). V trimming: 4 bases; J trimming: 3 bases; junction bases outside the gene matches: 8. The DNA for the CDR3 is TGTGCCAGCAGCACCTCAGGGGGCATTTACTATGGCTACACCTTC. It yields the protein CASSTSGGIYYGYTF.

V gene TRBV28 combines with J gene TRBJ1-2; 9 bases fit TRBD1. The CDR3 runs 15 residues. Germline CDR1 is MDHEN and CDR2 is SYDVKM. Losses at the gene ends were 3 bases for V and 8 bases for J; bases not matched to a gene: 10. The CDR3 DNA follows: TGTGCCAGCAGTTTCCCCGGGACAGGGATAGGAGGCTACACCTTC. Translation gives CASSFPGTGIGGYTF.

The rearrangement links TRBV7-6 to TRBJ2-2; perhaps TRBD1 as D (5 bases). Per germline, CDR1 SGHVS and CDR2 FNYEAQ. Between the trimmed V and J ends, which lost 2 bases and 1 base, there was a span of 11 bases. CDR3 length: 16 residues. CDR3 nucleotides: TGTGCCAGCAGCTTATTGCTGACAGAGAACACCGGGGAGCTGTTTTTT. Translation gives CASSLLLTENTGELFF. Together with reference TRBV7-6 and TRBJ2-2, the CDR3 gives the full variable domain: GAGVSQSPRYKVTKRGQDVALRCDPISGHVSLYWYRQALGQGPEFLTYFNYEAQQDKSGLPNDRFSAERPEGSISTLTIQRTEQRDSAMYRCASSLLLTENTGELFFGEGSRLTVL.

This chain connects TRBV5-1 to TRBJ2-7; the D gene is possibly TRBD2 (5 bases). This CDR3 has 14 residues. Germline CDR1 reads SGHRS; CDR2 reads YFSETQ. The V gene lost 4 bases and the J gene lost 0 bases, with 11 bases spanning the gap. The DNA for the CDR3 is TGCGCCAGCAGCGCGACGGGGTCCTCCTACGAGCAGTACTTC. Its translation is CASSATGSSYEQYF.

This clone was detected only once. The chain has TRBV6-5 and TRBJ1-4, with a possible D match to TRBD1 (5 bases). Per the germline V gene, CDR1 is MNHEY and CDR2 is SVGAGI. The CDR3 runs 14 residues. Trimming pared 6 bases from V and 4 bases from J, leaving 12 bases between. The CDR3 DNA follows: TGTGCCAGCAGCCCCAGGGCCCTTAATGAAAAACTGTTTTTT. Protein: CASSPRALNEKLFF.

The gene calls are TRBV12-5 and TRBJ2-2; the D gene is possibly TRBD1 (6 bases). Trimming shortened V by 0 bases and J by 0 bases, and 14 bases separated the two germline ends. The germline V gene has CDR1 LGHNT and CDR2 FRNRAP. CDR3 length: 18 residues. CDR3 in DNA: TGTGCTAGTGGTTTGGTTATAACCGGGACATCGAACACCGGGGAGCTGTTTTTT. Protein sequence: CASGLVITGTSNTGELFF.

The chain has TRBV11-2 and TRBJ1-2; no reliable D call. The length of the CDR3 is 14 residues. Looked up from germline, CDR1 is SGHAT and CDR2 is FQNNGV. V lost 1 base, J lost 4 bases, and 10 bases lay in between. In nucleotides, the CDR3 is TGTGCCAGCAGCTTAGTCGCGAGCCCCTATGGCTACACCTTC. Translated: CASSLVASPYGYTF.

The chain couples TRBV19 to TRBJ1-5, with D maybe TRBD1 (6 bases). The V gene lost 3 bases and the J gene lost 3 bases, with 12 bases spanning the gap. Germline CDR1 and CDR2: LNHDA and SQIVND (reference sequence). The CDR3 contains 15 residues. The CDR3 sequence: CASSMMDSHNQPQHF. CDR3 nucleotides: TGTGCCAGTAGTATGATGGACAGCCACAATCAGCCCCAGCATTTT.

The rearrangement joins TRBV30 to TRBJ2-2, with TRBD1 matching over 7 bases. Germline trimming cut 6 bases from V and 7 bases from J; bases unmatched to any gene: 8. CDR1 and CDR2 (germline): GTSNPN, SVGIG (reference sequence). The CDR3 extends over 13 amino acids. The CDR3 loop reads CACPGQIDGELFF. The CDR3 DNA reads TGTGCCTGCCCGGGACAGATTGACGGGGAGCTGTTTTTT.

The J gene is TRBJ2-7, the V gene TRBV2; D might be TRBD2 (5 bases). Germline lookup yields CDR1 SNHLY and CDR2 FYNNEI. The CDR3 extends over 14 amino acids. V was shortened by 3 bases and J by 4 bases, with 13 bases between the two germline ends. CDR3 bases: TGTGCCAGCAGTGATTTAAGGGAGTCATACGAGCAGTACTTC. The encoded protein is CASSDLRESYEQYF.

V is TRBV7-2 and J is TRBJ2-1; 9 nucleotides line up with TRBD2. The CDR3 has 16 residues. The junction had 12 bases not matched to a gene; V was cut back by 4 bases and J by 8 bases. The germline CDR1 and CDR2 sequences are SGHTA and FQGNSA. The CDR3 DNA is TGTGCCAGCAGCTCCCTGGCTAGCGGGGCTAGGGATGAGCAGTTCTTC. Its protein product is CASSSLASGARDEQFF.

CDR3 region: CASSSHGPYEQYF. CDR3 nucleotide sequence: TGTGCCAGCAGCTCCCATGGGCCCTACGAGCAGTACTTC. This chain connects TRBV12-3 or TRBV12-4 to TRBJ2-7, with D unresolved. Trimming pared 6 bases from V and 2 bases from J, leaving 11 bases between. The CDR3 contains 13 residues.

The V gene is TRBV7-9, the J gene TRBJ2-7; a weak D match, TRBD2 (7 bases). This CDR3 comprises 15 residues. The V and J ends lost 3 bases and 4 bases respectively, with 16 bases between them. The germline gives CDR1 SEHNR, CDR2 FQNEAQ (reference sequence). This CDR3 reads CASSFGGQQPYEQYF. CDR3 coding DNA: TGTGCCAGCAGCTTCGGGGGGCAGCAACCTTACGAGCAGTACTTC.

The chain combines TRBV28 with TRBJ2-1; a possible D gene is TRBD1 (8 bases). Looked up from germline, CDR1 is MDHEN and CDR2 is SYDVKM. The CDR3 loop spans 14 amino acids. Trimming pared 7 bases from V and 1 base from J, leaving 11 bases between. CDR3 in DNA: TGTGCCAGCAACAGGGGGGGGTCCTACAATGAGCAGTTCTTC. It translates to CASNRGGSYNEQFF.

The chain carries TRBV2 and TRBJ2-5, with 7 positions matching TRBD1. The junction had 4 bases not matched to a gene; V was cut back by 4 bases and J by 5 bases. This CDR3 is built from 13 residues. CDR1 SNHLY and CDR2 FYNNEI come from the germline V gene. CDR3 nucleotides: TGTGCCAGCAGTGTAGGGGGCTTTGAGACCCAGTACTTC. This codes for CASSVGGFETQYF.

The chain has TRBV7-2 and TRBJ2-2; TRBD1 might be the D (5 bases). Trimming pared 3 bases from V and 6 bases from J, leaving 8 bases between. The length of the CDR3 is 13 residues. Germline CDR1 is SGHTA and CDR2 is FQGNSA. The CDR3 DNA follows: TGTGCCAGCAGCTTCAGGGTCCCCGGGGAGCTGTTTTTT. It yields the protein CASSFRVPGELFF.

The rearrangement uses TRBV27 and TRBJ1-3, with D tentatively TRBD1 (5 bases). Germline CDR1 and CDR2: MNHEY and SMNVEV (reference sequence). Trimming removed 8 bases from V and 1 base from J, with 15 bases in between. The CDR3 runs to 15 residues. This CDR3 reads CASGAFAASGNTIYF. In DNA form, the CDR3 reads TGTGCCAGCGGGGCCTTTGCCGCATCTGGAAACACCATATATTTT.

V and J are TRBV19 and TRBJ1-5; 9 bases agree with TRBD1. Germline V gene sequence: CDR1 LNHDA, CDR2 SQIVND (reference sequence). The CDR3 length is 16 residues. The junction had 7 bases not matched to a gene; V was cut back by 3 bases and J by 4 bases. For the CDR3, the DNA is TGTGCCAGTAGTATGGGGGGACAGGGTGAGAATCAGCCCCAGCATTTT. Its translation: CASSMGGQGENQPQHF.

Here the CDR3 reads CASSLAASYEQYF. The CDR3 DNA sequence: TGTGCCAGCAGTCTAGCGGCCTCCTACGAGCAGTACTTC. The J gene is TRBJ2-7, the V gene TRBV6-2 or TRBV6-3, with 7 bases identical to TRBD2. Germline lookup yields CDR1 MNHEY and CDR2 SVGEGT. The CDR3 extends over 13 amino acids. Trimming took 5 bases from V and 0 from J; bases not matched to a gene: 1.

This chain links TRBV25-1 with TRBJ1-3; perhaps TRBD1 as D (5 bases). The CDR3 totals 15 residues. V was shortened by 6 bases and J by 0 bases, with 12 bases between the two germline ends. Germline CDR1 and CDR2: MGHDK and SYGVNS. The CDR3 nucleotides are TGTGCCAGCAGAGCTGACAGAAACTCTGGAAACACCATATATTTT. This gives the protein CASRADRNSGNTIYF.